Listed below are T cell receptor beta chains from one sample, sequenced in a study of cytomegalovirus exposure and HLA in healthy donors. Some clones are missing from TCRdb's copy, which holds only in-frame ones; the method was immunoSEQ multiplex PCR. The sample holds 250,000 to 300,000 clones, 80% to 90% seen once. Sequenced material: PBMCs. The receptors shown here come from a woman aged 18-30 years in good health and CMV-seronegative. CDR3s include the opening cysteine and the closing phenylalanine or tryptophan. D genes are given only for firm matches. Only some rows state a clone size, as once, few, many or a class for expanded clones.

J,V,size,D,CDR3,DNA
TRBJ1-2,TRBV2,-,-,CASSYGGTNYGYTF,TGTGCCAGCAGTTACGGGGGGACTAACTATGGCTACACCTTC
TRBJ2-5,TRBV5-1,-,TRBD2,CASSTGLAGGPRETQYF,TGCGCCAGCAGCACCGGACTAGCGGGAGGGCCACGGGAGACCCAGTACTTC
TRBJ1-2,TRBV6-1,-,-,CASSDLSPSRVGGYTF,TGTGCCAGCAGTGATCTTTCTCCCAGCAGGGTTGGTGGCTACACCTTC
TRBJ2-2,TRBV4-2,-,-,CASSQAFQGQGTGELFF,TGTGCCAGCAGCCAAGCATTCCAGGGGCAAGGGACCGGGGAGCTGTTTTTT
TRBJ2-7,TRBV5-4,-,TRBD2,CASSLGLAGVYEQYF,TGTGCCAGCAGCTTGGGGCTAGCGGGAGTGTACGAGCAGTACTTC
TRBJ2-2,TRBV13,-,TRBD2,CASSLVSWTSGRAANTGELFF,TGTGCCAGCAGCTTAGTATCCTGGACTAGCGGGAGGGCCGCGAACACCGGGGAGCTGTTTTTT
TRBJ2-7,TRBV14,once,TRBD1,CASSVGGGSYEQYF,TGTGCCAGCAGCGTAGGGGGCGGATCCTACGAGCAGTACTTC
TRBJ1-2,TRBV4-1,-,-,CASSQVRRSQAVYGYTF,TGCGCCAGCAGCCAAGTCCGCCGGTCCCAGGCCGTCTATGGCTACACCTTC
TRBJ2-1,TRBV5-1,-,-,CASSLDSWGAYNEQFF,TGCGCCAGCAGCTTAGACAGCTGGGGGGCCTACAATGAGCAGTTCTTC
TRBJ2-5,TRBV2,-,TRBD2,CASGLAGGPVETQYF,TGTGCCAGCGGTCTAGCGGGGGGGCCTGTGGAGACCCAGTACTTC
TRBJ1-1,TRBV7-6,once,-,CASSPQSDRYTEAFF,TGTGCCAGCAGCCCCCAATCCGACAGGTACACTGAAGCTTTCTTT
TRBJ1-3,TRBV9,few,-,CASSHRDLGNTIYF,TGTGCCAGCAGCCACAGGGATCTTGGAAACACCATATATTTT
TRBJ2-1,TRBV11-3,-,TRBD2,CASSKGLAGGPAQFF,TGTGCCAGCAGTAAGGGACTAGCGGGAGGGCCGGCGCAGTTCTTC
TRBJ1-1,TRBV6-5,-,-,CASSYMDMNTEAFF,TGTGCCAGCAGTTACATGGACATGAACACTGAAGCTTTCTTT
TRBJ1-1,TRBV2,-,TRBD1,CASSPKGTGMSTEAFF,TGTGCCAGCAGCCCCAAAGGGACAGGGATGAGCACTGAAGCTTTCTTT
TRBJ1-1,TRBV7-9,-,-,CASSVQGDTEAFF,TGTGCCAGCAGCGTCCAGGGTGACACTGAAGCTTTCTTT
TRBJ1-5,TRBV19,once,TRBD1,CASETGANSNQPQHF,TGTGCCAGTGAGACAGGGGCGAATAGCAATCAGCCCCAGCATTTT
TRBJ2-1,TRBV14,-,TRBD2,CASNLAGVGNEQFF,TGTGCCAGCAACTTAGCGGGAGTCGGCAATGAGCAGTTCTTC
TRBJ1-2,TRBV28,once,-,CASSSGQANYGYTF,TGTGCCAGCAGTTCTGGGCAGGCTAACTATGGCTACACCTTC
TRBJ1-5,TRBV6-5,-,TRBD1,CASSLTGLNQPQHF,TGTGCCAGCAGTCTGACAGGGTTGAATCAGCCCCAGCATTTT
TRBJ2-7,TRBV19,-,TRBD2,CASSIDRVIAGPSPYEQYF,TGTGCCAGTAGTATAGATCGGGTTATAGCGGGACCCAGCCCCTACGAGCAGTACTTC
TRBJ2-7,TRBV5-6,-,TRBD2,CASSILNSGGISEQYF,TGTGCCAGCAGCATACTAAATAGCGGGGGAATCTCCGAGCAGTACTTC
TRBJ2-7,TRBV29-1,-,TRBD1,CGWTGGHEQYF,TGCGGCTGGACAGGGGGCCACGAGCAGTACTTC
TRBJ2-7,TRBV14,once,-,CASSQEYPRSSYEQYF,TGTGCCAGCAGCCAAGAATACCCTCGGAGCTCCTACGAGCAGTACTTC
TRBJ1-1,TRBV25-1,once,-,CASSELGSGQGTEAFF,TGTGCCAGCAGTGAATTGGGATCGGGCCAGGGCACTGAAGCTTTCTTT
TRBJ2-7,TRBV5-1,-,-,CASSLGGTFPYEQYF,TGCGCCAGCAGCTTGGGTGGGACTTTTCCCTACGAGCAGTACTTC
TRBJ2-7,TRBV6-6,-,-,CASSYSGQGGYEQYF,TGTGCCAGCAGTTACTCAGGCCAGGGGGGCTACGAGCAGTACTTC
TRBJ2-3,TRBV27,once,-,CASSFGGGGNTDTQYF,TGTGCCAGCAGTTTCGGGGGAGGTGGAAATACAGATACGCAGTATTTT
TRBJ2-7,TRBV5-5,-,-,CASSSHGYEQYF,TGTGCCAGCAGCTCCCACGGGTACGAGCAGTACTTC
TRBJ1-1,TRBV19,-,-,CASTPSGTANTEAFF,TGTGCCAGTACCCCCTCAGGCACAGCGAACACTGAAGCTTTCTTT
TRBJ2-2,TRBV5-1,few,-,CASSLAVQGGELFF,TGCGCCAGCAGCTTGGCTGTACAGGGCGGGGAGCTGTTTTTT
TRBJ1-2,TRBV11-3,-,TRBD1,CASSPRQGANYGYTF,TGTGCCAGCAGCCCGCGACAGGGGGCAAACTATGGCTACACCTTC
TRBJ2-5,TRBV18,-,TRBD2,CASSPPSGGPEETQYF,TGTGCCAGCTCACCGCCTAGCGGGGGGCCAGAGGAGACCCAGTACTTC
TRBJ2-1,TRBV27,-,-,CASRTEQGPTLYNEQFF,TGTGCCAGCAGGACCGAACAGGGTCCAACCCTCTACAATGAGCAGTTCTTC